A selection of T cell receptor beta chains follows, all from one sample in a study of T cell changes during pregnancy in multiple sclerosis. The protocol was immunoSEQ multiplex PCR, while the TCRdb copy is restricted to in-frame clones and leaves out a portion. The repertoire holds 45,000 to 65,000 clones, with approximately 93% as singletons. This specimen was CD8+ T cells from peripheral blood mononuclear cells, taken in the third trimester of pregnancy. The source of these receptors is a female donor with multiple sclerosis, enrolled in a pregnancy study. Each CDR3 is given with its conserved first and last residue. A D gene is named only where the DNA matches it firmly. Clone size, where shown, is once, few, many, or a class for clones that have expanded.

-	TRBV11-2	TRBJ2-7	-	TGTGCCAGCAGCTTAGAAGTCAGCTACGAGCAGTACTTC	CASSLEVSYEQYF
once	TRBV27	TRBJ2-7	-	TGTGCCAGCAGCATTTCCCCCAGAGCGGCCTACGAGCAGTACTTC	CASSISPRAAYEQYF
-	TRBV7-2	TRBJ2-1	-	TGTGCCAGCAGAATAAGGAGCGAGATGTACAATGAGCAGTTCTTC	CASRIRSEMYNEQFF
-	TRBV6-6	TRBJ1-2	-	TGTGCCAGCAGTTACTCGCAGGGCGATGGCTACACCTTC	CASSYSQGDGYTF
-	TRBV4-1	TRBJ1-5	TRBD1	TGCGCCAGCAGCCAAGGGGGACAGGGGGCATCTCAGCCCCAGCATTTT	CASSQGGQGASQPQHF
-	TRBV9	TRBJ2-7	-	TGTGCCAGCAGCGTAGTTCCGTCCTACGAGCAGTACTTC	CASSVVPSYEQYF
-	TRBV7-2	TRBJ1-2	-	TGTGCCAGCAGCTTAGTAGGGGCAAGCGGCTACACCTTC	CASSLVGASGYTF
-	TRBV27	TRBJ1-1	TRBD1	TGTGCCAGCAGCAGGGGGCGCGGGCAGGATTTCTTT	CASSRGRGQDFF
-	TRBV19	TRBJ1-4	TRBD1	TGTGCCAGTAGTTTCGGACAGGGGAATGAAAAACTGTTTTTT	CASSFGQGNEKLFF
-	TRBV6-5	TRBJ2-7	-	TGTGCCAGCAGACCTACTAGCTACCGCTCCTACGAGCAGTACTTC	CASRPTSYRSYEQYF
-	TRBV7-9	TRBJ1-2	TRBD1	TGTGCCAGCAGCTCTCGGACAGGGGGTCCTGATGGCTACACCTTC	CASSSRTGGPDGYTF
-	TRBV4-1	TRBJ2-1	-	TGCGCCAGCCACTCGGTCCCCTACAATGAGCAGTTCTTC	CASHSVPYNEQFF
-	TRBV5-5	TRBJ2-7	TRBD1	TGTGCCAGCAGCCACAGGGGCTACGAGCAGTACTTC	CASSHRGYEQYF
-	TRBV19	TRBJ1-1	-	TGTGCCAGTAGTATCGGAGCAGAAAACACTGAAGCTTTCTTT	CASSIGAENTEAFF
-	TRBV6-1	TRBJ1-1	-	TGTGCCAGCAGGGATACAGGAATGAACACTGAAGCTTTCTTT	CASRDTGMNTEAFF
once	TRBV4-1	TRBJ2-7	-	TGCGCCAGCAGCCCGGGACTTCAGGAGTTTCCCTACGAGCAGTACTTC	CASSPGLQEFPYEQYF
-	TRBV5-4	TRBJ1-1	TRBD1	TGTGCCAGCAGCTTACGGACAGGAGTTGACACTGAAGCTTTCTTT	CASSLRTGVDTEAFF
-	TRBV6-5	TRBJ2-1	TRBD1	TGTGCCAGCAGTATAGGGACAGGGGCAGATGAGCAGTTCTTC	CASSIGTGADEQFF
-	TRBV19	TRBJ1-2	-	TGTGCCAGTAGTCCGGACAGCTACTATGGCTACACCTTC	CASSPDSYYGYTF
-	TRBV6-6	TRBJ2-7	-	TGTGCCAGCAGTTACTCGACATATCTTGGCGAGCAGTACTTC	CASSYSTYLGEQYF
-	TRBV7-3	TRBJ2-7	TRBD1	TGTGCCAGCAGCCCAGGGACAGGGGTCCCCTACGAGCAGTACTTC	CASSPGTGVPYEQYF
-	TRBV28	TRBJ1-2	-	TGTGCCAGCAGTCCACGGACAGAGTTTTATGGCTACACCTTC	CASSPRTEFYGYTF
-	TRBV4-1	TRBJ2-7	-	TGCGCCAGCAGCCAGGCCCAGGGGCACGAGCAGTACTTC	CASSQAQGHEQYF
once	TRBV5-4	TRBJ1-2	-	TGTGCCAGCAGCTTGGACAGGGTATCTAACTATGGCTACACCTTC	CASSLDRVSNYGYTF
-	TRBV2	TRBJ2-2	-	TGTGCCAGCAGGGCGACTCCCCGGGAGCTGTTTTTT	CASRATPRELFF
-	TRBV5-4	TRBJ1-1	-	TGTGCCAGCAAAGGCGGGATGGAAGCTTTCTTT	CASKGGMEAFF
-	TRBV5-6	TRBJ2-7	-	TGTGCCAGCAGCTTGGGCGTATCAACCTACGAGCAGTACTTC	CASSLGVSTYEQYF
-	TRBV11-3	TRBJ2-1	TRBD2	TGTGCCAGCAGCATGGGGGCCTCCAGCGGGAGGTTCAATGAGCAGTTCTTC	CASSMGASSGRFNEQFF